The next 22 T cell receptor beta chains were all read from a single sample in a study of beta chain features in type 1 diabetes. What was sequenced were expressed TCRB transcripts, since all of the isolated RNA had been reverse transcribed. TCRdb's table, derived via immunoSEQ multiplex PCR, lists solely in-frame clones and lacks some. The sample yields some 250,000 clones, 25% to 30% seen once. Sequences were obtained from central memory CD4+ T cells from blood. These TCRs come from a man between 25 and 39 years old in good health.

The V gene is TRBV2, the J gene TRBJ1-5; D uncertain. CDR3 size: 15 residues. Trimming pared 0 bases from V and 1 base from J, leaving 7 bases between. Germline values: CDR1 SNHLY, CDR2 FYNNEI. The CDR3, as DNA: TGTGCCAGCAGTGAAGCAGTTCCAAGCAATCAGCCCCAGCATTTT. As protein: CASSEAVPSNQPQHF.

The table lists this clone with a few counts. J is TRBJ1-3 and V is TRBV30; no definite D call. CDR3 size: 14 residues. Germline V lookup: CDR1 GTSNPN, CDR2 SVGIG (reference sequence). Trimming removed 3 bases at V and 0 bases at J, with 9 bases between. CDR3 protein: CAWRKTVSGNTIYF. The DNA for the CDR3 is TGTGCCTGGAGAAAGACCGTCTCTGGAAACACCATATATTTT.

Only a few counts were recorded for this clone. The chain has TRBV9 and TRBJ2-2, with TRBD1 identical over 11 bases. CDR3 size: 18 residues. Germline V gives CDR1 SGDLS, CDR2 YYNGEE. With V trimmed by 4 bases and J by 6 bases, 14 bases remained unmatched. The CDR3 is CASSRTQGDRGDSGELFF. CDR3 in DNA: TGTGCCAGCAGCCGAACCCAAGGGGACAGGGGGGATTCCGGGGAGCTGTTTTTT.

The rearrangement links TRBV19 to TRBJ1-5; 8 bases line up with TRBD1. This CDR3 has 16 amino acids. Germline V lookup: CDR1 LNHDA, CDR2 SQIVND (reference sequence). The V segment lost 6 bases and the J segment 0 bases; nucleotides outside the gene matches: 7. The CDR3 spells CASSGQGSYSNQPQHF. Written as DNA, the CDR3 is TGTGCCAGTAGCGGACAGGGCTCCTATAGCAATCAGCCCCAGCATTTT.

J is TRBJ2-7 and V is TRBV30, with unresolved D. Germline V gives CDR1 GTSNPN, CDR2 SVGIG (reference sequence). Between the trimmed V and J ends, which lost 0 bases and 6 bases, there was a span of 9 bases. The CDR3 is 12 residues long. The CDR3 DNA reads as TGTGCCTGGAGTGTTCCCGGGTTCGAGCAGTACTTC. This translates into CAWSVPGFEQYF.

The chain joins TRBV30 to TRBJ2-3; 9 bases fit TRBD1. Germline loops: CDR1 GTSNPN, CDR2 SVGIG (reference sequence). V lost 8 bases, J lost 4 bases, and 13 bases stayed unmatched. The CDR3 extends over 15 amino acids. The CDR3 DNA reads as TGTGCCGGGCAATCCGGGACAGGGAGATCAGATACGCAGTATTTT. The encoded protein is CAGQSGTGRSDTQYF.

In this sample, this clone turned up many times. V is TRBV7-9 and J is TRBJ2-7; 8 bases fit TRBD2. The germline gives CDR1 SEHNR, CDR2 FQNEAQ (reference sequence). This CDR3 has 15 residues. V shed 3 bases, J shed 4 bases, and the junction held 8 bases outside the gene matches. The CDR3 nucleotides are TGTGCCAGCAGCTTTTGGGAGGCTAGCGGGTACGAGCAGTACTTC. It translates to CASSFWEASGYEQYF.

The chain uses TRBV6-5 and TRBJ2-7; TRBD1 matches at 8 bases. The CDR3 has 15 residues. J lost 2 bases, V lost 4 bases, and 7 bases had no gene match. CDR1 and CDR2 from the germline V gene are MNHEY and SVGAGI. CDR3 sequence (DNA): TGTGCCAGCAGTTCCAGGGACAGGCCCCCCTACGAGCAGTACTTC. Translated, it gives CASSSRDRPPYEQYF.

This clone was counted only a few times. The V and J genes are TRBV7-2 and TRBJ2-3; 10 positions match TRBD2. The CDR3 totals 16 residues. Germline V gene lookup returns CDR1 SGHTA and CDR2 FQGNSA. Trimming removed 2 bases from V and 3 bases from J; junction bases left unmatched: 5. The CDR3 DNA reads TGTGCCAGCAGCTTACTAGCGGGAGATCTAACAGATACGCAGTATTTT. Translating gives CASSLLAGDLTDTQYF.

The rearrangement links TRBV19 to TRBJ2-6; D might be TRBD2 (5 bases). The V gene's germline CDR1 is LNHDA and CDR2 SQIVND (reference sequence). V lost 2 bases and J lost 2, with 16 bases in between. This CDR3 has 18 residues. CDR3 coding DNA: TGTGCCAGTAGTATATCGACTACGCTGAGCCCTGGGGCCAACGTCCTGACTTTC. Amino acids: CASSISTTLSPGANVLTF.

CDR3 residues: CASSLADSYNSPLHF. CDR3 nucleotides: TGTGCCAGCAGCTTAGCCGACTCCTATAATTCACCCCTCCACTTT. V is TRBV7-2 and J is TRBJ1-6; D is ambiguous. CDR1 is SGHTA, CDR2 FQGNSA, per germline. The CDR3 sequence is 15 residues long. The ends were cut back, 0 bases at V and 0 bases at J, with 3 bases in the middle.

The rearrangement links TRBV7-2 to TRBJ2-5; TRBD1 matches at 7 bases. Trimming removed 5 bases from V and 2 bases from J; junction bases left unmatched: 11. CDR1 and CDR2 (germline): SGHTA, FQGNSA. This CDR3 comprises 16 residues. The CDR3 nucleotides are TGTGCCAGCAGCCTCGCGACAGGGTTAATTCAAGAGACCCAGTACTTC. Its translation: CASSLATGLIQETQYF.

The gene calls are TRBV5-4 and TRBJ1-2; TRBD1 might be the D (5 bases). V lost 5 bases and J 2 bases, leaving 10 bases between the germline ends. In germline, CDR1 is SGHNT, CDR2 YYREEE (reference sequence). CDR3 length: 13 amino acids. CDR3 sequence: CASSGQENYGYTF. In DNA, the CDR3 is TGTGCCAGCAGTGGACAAGAGAACTATGGCTACACCTTC. The complete variable domain, with remaining parts taken from reference TRBV5-4 and TRBJ1-2, reads ETGVTQSPTHLIKTRGQQVTLRCSSQSGHNTVSWYQQALGQGPQFIFQYYREEENGRGNFPPRFSGLQFPNYSSELNVNALELDDSALYLCASSGQENYGYTFGSGTRLTVV.

The rearrangement links TRBV5-1 to TRBJ2-3; 8 bases map to TRBD2. J gave up 4 bases and V 2 bases, and 15 bases lay outside the gene matches. Per germline, CDR1 SGHRS and CDR2 YFSETQ. The length of the CDR3 is 18 residues. CDR3 coding DNA: TGCGCCAGCAGCTTAGGGCGGTGGGGAGCGGGAGAGGCAGATACGCAGTATTTT. Protein product: CASSLGRWGAGEADTQYF.

This chain joins TRBV11-2 and TRBJ2-3, with D tentatively TRBD1 (6 bases). There are 15 residues in the CDR3. V lost 5 bases and J 2 bases, leaving 14 bases between the germline ends. Germline V gives CDR1 SGHAT, CDR2 FQNNGV. The CDR3 loop is CASSAGQIYTDTQYF. The DNA for the CDR3 is TGTGCCAGCAGCGCTGGACAGATTTACACAGATACGCAGTATTTT.

The chain uses TRBV30 and TRBJ1-2, with 7 bases identical to TRBD1. This CDR3 region has 14 residues. Germline trimming cut 3 bases from V and 6 bases from J; bases unmatched to any gene: 10. Germline CDR1 is GTSNPN and CDR2 is SVGIG (reference sequence). As DNA, the CDR3 is TGTGCCTGGAGGCGGTCCGACAGGGACCATGGCTACACCTTC. Its translation: CAWRRSDRDHGYTF.

This chain links TRBV5-1 with TRBJ2-2, with 8 bases aligning to TRBD1. There are 14 residues in the CDR3. CDR1 and CDR2 from the germline V gene are SGHRS and YFSETQ. Trimming took 4 bases from V and 6 from J; bases not matched to a gene: 5. The CDR3 loop is CASSRTGIPGELFF. CDR3 nucleotide sequence: TGCGCCAGCAGCAGGACAGGGATCCCCGGGGAGCTGTTTTTT. Full variable domain (outside the CDR3, taken from reference TRBV5-1 and TRBJ2-2): KAGVTQTPRYLIKTRGQQVTLSCSPISGHRSVSWYQQTPGQGLQFLFEYFSETQRNKGNFPGRFSGRQFSNSRSEMNVSTLELGDSALYLCASSRTGIPGELFFGEGSRLTVL.

The chain employs TRBV5-4 and TRBJ2-5; tentative D call: TRBD2 (5 bases). Per the germline V gene, CDR1 is SGHNT and CDR2 is YYREEE (reference sequence). The length of the CDR3 is 13 residues. V shed 3 bases and J shed 1 base, with 7 bases lying between them. CDR3 coding DNA: TGTGCCAGCAGCTCAGGAGGCCAAGAGACCCAGTACTTC. It codes for CASSSGGQETQYF.

This clone appeared a few times. V and J are TRBV6-6 and TRBJ1-2, with TRBD1 matching 7 bases. V dropped 6 bases and J dropped 7; count of bases not matched to a gene: 11. The germline gives CDR1 MNHNY, CDR2 SVGAGI (reference sequence). This CDR3 contains 14 residues. The CDR3, as DNA: TGTGCCAGCAGCCCAAGACAGGGAGCGGGTGGCTACACCTTC. This encodes CASSPRQGAGGYTF.

This chain joins TRBV30 and TRBJ2-5, with 9 nucleotides matching TRBD2. CDR1 and CDR2 (germline): GTSNPN, SVGIG (reference sequence). The junction had 12 bases not matched to a gene; V was cut back by 2 bases and J by 5 bases. This CDR3 contains 16 residues. For the CDR3, the DNA is TGTGCCTGGAGTATCGGACTAGCGACATCGTATGAGACCCAGTACTTC. The encoded protein is CAWSIGLATSYETQYF.

This sequence joins TRBV7-2 and TRBJ2-3, with no clear D. Per germline, CDR1 SGHTA and CDR2 FQGNSA. V was clipped by 6 bases and J by 5 bases, with 18 bases between them. This CDR3 contains 15 residues. In nucleotides, the CDR3 is TGTGCCAGCAGGACACCGGGCGCCCTCGGAGATACGCAGTATTTT. As protein: CASRTPGALGDTQYF.

This clone was counted a few times. The gene calls are TRBV5-6 and TRBJ1-2, with a weak D call TRBD1 (5 bases). Germline CDR1 is SGHDT and CDR2 is YYEEEE. The CDR3 has 13 residues. V lost 4 bases and J lost 4, with 11 bases in between. CDR3 nucleotides: TGTGCCAGCAGCCGCAGGGTAGGCTATGGCTACACCTTC. This sequence encodes CASSRRVGYGYTF. The full variable domain, rest sourced from reference TRBV5-6 and TRBJ1-2, is DAGVTQSPTHLIKTRGQQVTLRCSPKSGHDTVSWYQQALGQGPQFIFQYYEEEERQRGNFPDRFSGHQFPNYSSELNVNALLLGDSALYLCASSRRVGYGYTFGSGTRLTVV.